A single count supports the clone carrying this T cell receptor beta chain. Germline values: CDR1 SGDLS, CDR2 YYNGEE. V dropped 2 bases and J dropped 2; count of bases not matched to a gene: 4. This CDR3 is built from 15 residues. This table comes from immunoSEQ multiplex PCR, and its TCRdb copy is limited to in-frame clones, with some not included. This table holds fewer than 50,000 clones, over 65% found once. The entry originates in a study of blood T cell repertoires in COVID-19. The chain joins TRBV9 to TRBJ2-1, with 7 bases aligning to TRBD1. The sample was peripheral blood. This sequence was found in a human donor in a cohort sampled during active COVID-19. CDR3 in DNA: TGTGCCAGCAGCGTCGACAGGGCAACCTACAATGAGCAGTTCTTC. As protein: CASSVDRATYNEQFF.